This is a list of T cell receptor beta chains from one sample in a study of blood T cell repertoires in COVID-19. Sequencing was performed with immunoSEQ multiplex PCR; in TCRdb, only in-frame clones are kept and a portion is missing. The table records more than 250,000 clones, 80% to 90% of them present only once. Source material: PBMCs or T cells enriched from blood (not recorded which). These receptors were collected from a woman aged 18-35 years who had recovered from COVID-19. The CDR3 runs from the conserved cysteine through the conserved F or W. D genes are given only for firm matches. Clone size is given for some rows only: seen once, a few or many times, or a class if the clone is expanded.

d_call: TRBD2; clone_size: .; v_call: TRBV4-1; j_call: TRBJ2-1; cdr3_nt: TGCGCCAGCAGCCAGTCCCTAGCGGTCTCCTACAATGAGCAGTTCTTC; cdr3_aa: CASSQSLAVSYNEQFF
d_call: .; clone_size: .; v_call: TRBV5-6; j_call: TRBJ2-1; cdr3_nt: TGTGCCAGCAGCCGGGGGACTGGGGATGAGCAGTTCTTC; cdr3_aa: CASSRGTGDEQFF
d_call: .; clone_size: few; v_call: TRBV21-1; j_call: TRBJ2-2; cdr3_nt: TGTGCCAGCAGCAGATCCGTCCCGACAGGGGGCGACACCGGGGAGCTGTTTTTT; cdr3_aa: CASSRSVPTGGDTGELFF
d_call: TRBD1; clone_size: .; v_call: TRBV18; j_call: TRBJ2-7; cdr3_nt: TGTGCCAGCTCACCAGATTCCGGGACAGACGTCTACGAGCAGTACTTC; cdr3_aa: CASSPDSGTDVYEQYF
d_call: TRBD2; clone_size: once; v_call: TRBV14; j_call: TRBJ2-2; cdr3_nt: TGTGCCAGCAGCCTGGGACTAGCGGCGAACACCGGGGAGCTGTTTTTT; cdr3_aa: CASSLGLAANTGELFF
d_call: .; clone_size: once; v_call: TRBV6-6; j_call: TRBJ1-4; cdr3_nt: TGTGCCAGCAGTGGCCAGGGGACCAATGAAAAACTGTTTTTT; cdr3_aa: CASSGQGTNEKLFF
d_call: TRBD1; clone_size: .; v_call: TRBV10-3; j_call: TRBJ2-6; cdr3_nt: TGTGCCATCAGCCCCGGGACAGGGATGTCTGGGGCCAACGTCCTGACTTTC; cdr3_aa: CAISPGTGMSGANVLTF
d_call: TRBD1; clone_size: .; v_call: TRBV3-1/TRBV3-2; j_call: TRBJ1-2; cdr3_nt: TGTGCCAGCAGCCAAGATTTGGCAGGGGGTGGTCGCTACACCTTC; cdr3_aa: CASSQDLAGGGRYTF
d_call: .; clone_size: few; v_call: TRBV9; j_call: TRBJ2-7; cdr3_nt: TGTGCCAGCAGCGTAGAAGCAGGGCAATACGAGCAGTACTTC; cdr3_aa: CASSVEAGQYEQYF
d_call: TRBD1; clone_size: .; v_call: TRBV2; j_call: TRBJ1-5; cdr3_nt: TGTGCCAGCAGCGGACAGGCGGGCAATCAGCCCCAGCATTTT; cdr3_aa: CASSGQAGNQPQHF
d_call: TRBD1; clone_size: .; v_call: TRBV19; j_call: TRBJ1-1; cdr3_nt: TGTGCCAGTAGTATCCAGGGGGCGAACACTGAAGCTTTCTTT; cdr3_aa: CASSIQGANTEAFF
d_call: TRBD2; clone_size: .; v_call: TRBV19; j_call: TRBJ2-7; cdr3_nt: TGTGCCAGTAGTATAGAATCAATATATTCTAGCGGGCAAAACTACGAGCAGTACTTC; cdr3_aa: CASSIESIYSSGQNYEQYF
d_call: .; clone_size: .; v_call: TRBV18; j_call: TRBJ2-7; cdr3_nt: TGTGCCAGCTCACCAATTGGTGAGAGAGGACAGAGCTACGAGCAGTACTTC; cdr3_aa: CASSPIGERGQSYEQYF
d_call: .; clone_size: .; v_call: TRBV5-1; j_call: TRBJ2-5; cdr3_nt: TGCGCCAGCAGCTTGGTAGGTCCGCAGGCCCAAGAGACCCAGTACTTC; cdr3_aa: CASSLVGPQAQETQYF
d_call: .; clone_size: .; v_call: TRBV4-2; j_call: TRBJ1-3; cdr3_nt: TGTGCCAGCAGCCAAGTGGACAAGTCTGGAAACACCATATATTTT; cdr3_aa: CASSQVDKSGNTIYF
d_call: .; clone_size: .; v_call: TRBV27; j_call: TRBJ2-7; cdr3_nt: TGTGCCAGCAGTTCTCTTTCTAGCCTTTTTTCCTACGAGCAGTACTTC; cdr3_aa: CASSSLSSLFSYEQYF
d_call: .; clone_size: once; v_call: TRBV7-2; j_call: TRBJ2-7; cdr3_nt: TGTGCCAGCAACCCTTATAGCTCCTACGAGCAGTACTTC; cdr3_aa: CASNPYSSYEQYF
d_call: TRBD1; clone_size: once; v_call: TRBV5-6; j_call: TRBJ1-1; cdr3_nt: TGTGCCAGCAGCAAGGGACAGGCGAACACTGAAGCTTTCTTT; cdr3_aa: CASSKGQANTEAFF
d_call: .; clone_size: .; v_call: TRBV5-1; j_call: TRBJ1-3; cdr3_nt: TGCGCCAGCAGCTTGGAGCGTCCCTCTGGAAACACCATATATTTT; cdr3_aa: CASSLERPSGNTIYF
d_call: TRBD1; clone_size: .; v_call: TRBV4-1; j_call: TRBJ2-3; cdr3_nt: TGCGCCAGCAGCCTCGAGCCTGGACAGGGGGCAGATACGCAGTATTTT; cdr3_aa: CASSLEPGQGADTQYF
d_call: .; clone_size: once; v_call: TRBV6-1; j_call: TRBJ2-7; cdr3_nt: TGTGCCAGCAGTGAAGCGCTTGGGGGCAGGGTCTACGAGCAGTACTTC; cdr3_aa: CASSEALGGRVYEQYF
d_call: TRBD1; clone_size: .; v_call: TRBV5-4; j_call: TRBJ2-7; cdr3_nt: TGTGCCAGCAGCTCGAACGACAGGGATTCCTACGAGCAGTACTTC; cdr3_aa: CASSSNDRDSYEQYF
d_call: TRBD1; clone_size: .; v_call: TRBV28; j_call: TRBJ1-1; cdr3_nt: TGTGCCAGCCAACAGGGGGGGAGCACTGAAGCTTTCTTT; cdr3_aa: CASQQGGSTEAFF
d_call: TRBD1; clone_size: .; v_call: TRBV7-9; j_call: TRBJ2-2; cdr3_nt: TGTGCCAGCAGCTCCCTCCAGGGGGTTTCCGCCGGGGAGCTGTTTTTT; cdr3_aa: CASSSLQGVSAGELFF
d_call: TRBD1; clone_size: few; v_call: TRBV9; j_call: TRBJ1-3; cdr3_nt: TGTGCCAGCAGCGAGGCCGGGACAGCCGGAAACACCATATATTTT; cdr3_aa: CASSEAGTAGNTIYF
d_call: TRBD1; clone_size: .; v_call: TRBV12-5; j_call: TRBJ1-6; cdr3_nt: TGTGCTAGTGGTTCGGGACCGGGACAGACAAATTCACCCCTCCACTTT; cdr3_aa: CASGSGPGQTNSPLHF
d_call: TRBD2; clone_size: .; v_call: TRBV18; j_call: TRBJ2-7; cdr3_nt: TGTGCCAGCTCACTCAACCGGGACTACTACGAGCAGTACTTC; cdr3_aa: CASSLNRDYYEQYF
d_call: .; clone_size: .; v_call: TRBV3-1/TRBV3-2; j_call: TRBJ2-1; cdr3_nt: TGTGCCAGCAGCCAAGGGCCCACGAATGAGCAGTTCTTC; cdr3_aa: CASSQGPTNEQFF
d_call: .; clone_size: .; v_call: TRBV28; j_call: TRBJ1-4; cdr3_nt: TGTGCCAGCACCCAGGGTTACAATGAAAAACTGTTTTTT; cdr3_aa: CASTQGYNEKLFF
d_call: .; clone_size: .; v_call: TRBV30; j_call: TRBJ2-1; cdr3_nt: TGTGCCTGGAGAGCTTACAATGAGCAGTTCTTC; cdr3_aa: CAWRAYNEQFF
d_call: TRBD1; clone_size: .; v_call: TRBV3-1/TRBV3-2; j_call: TRBJ1-4; cdr3_nt: TGTGCCAGCAGTCCCCCGGACCTACAGGGGATGGGAGAAAAACTGTTTTTT; cdr3_aa: CASSPPDLQGMGEKLFF
d_call: .; clone_size: once; v_call: TRBV7-6; j_call: TRBJ1-2; cdr3_nt: TGTGCCAGCAGCTTAGTCCGGACAGACTCCGGTGGCTACACCTTC; cdr3_aa: CASSLVRTDSGGYTF
d_call: TRBD1; clone_size: .; v_call: TRBV5-1; j_call: TRBJ1-4; cdr3_nt: TGCGCCAGCAGCGCAACGACAGGGGATAATGAAAAACTGTTTTTT; cdr3_aa: CASSATTGDNEKLFF
d_call: .; clone_size: many; v_call: TRBV11-2; j_call: TRBJ2-7; cdr3_nt: TGTGCCAGCAGCTTAGGTGTTCCAGGACACTCCTACGAGCAGTACTTC; cdr3_aa: CASSLGVPGHSYEQYF
d_call: .; clone_size: .; v_call: TRBV18; j_call: TRBJ2-1; cdr3_nt: TGTGCCAGCTCACCATCTTCCTACAATGAGCAGTTCTTC; cdr3_aa: CASSPSSYNEQFF
d_call: TRBD1; clone_size: once; v_call: TRBV27; j_call: TRBJ1-6; cdr3_nt: TGTGCCAGCAGACCCTTAGACAGGGGTTATAATTCACCCCTCCACTTT; cdr3_aa: CASRPLDRGYNSPLHF
d_call: .; clone_size: .; v_call: TRBV15; j_call: TRBJ1-6; cdr3_nt: TGTGCCACCAGCAGGATACAGGGCGGTTCACCCCTCCACTTT; cdr3_aa: CATSRIQGGSPLHF
d_call: .; clone_size: .; v_call: TRBV9; j_call: TRBJ1-1; cdr3_nt: TGTGCCAGCAGCGGAAACCAGGAGAACACTGAAGCTTTCTTT; cdr3_aa: CASSGNQENTEAFF
d_call: TRBD2; clone_size: .; v_call: TRBV7-9; j_call: TRBJ2-2; cdr3_nt: TGTGCCAGCAGCTTAGAAAGCGGGGCGAACACCGGGGAGCTGTTTTTT; cdr3_aa: CASSLESGANTGELFF
d_call: .; clone_size: few; v_call: TRBV30; j_call: TRBJ1-5; cdr3_nt: TGTGCCTGGACAGGGAATAGCAATCAGCCCCAGCATTTT; cdr3_aa: CAWTGNSNQPQHF
d_call: TRBD2; clone_size: .; v_call: TRBV4-2; j_call: TRBJ2-7; cdr3_nt: TGTGCCAGCAGCCAAGAAATGGGAGGGTACAACTACGAGCAGTACTTC; cdr3_aa: CASSQEMGGYNYEQYF
d_call: .; clone_size: few; v_call: TRBV28; j_call: TRBJ1-2; cdr3_nt: TGTGCCAGCAGTTTGTCAGGGTTTTATGGCTACACCTTC; cdr3_aa: CASSLSGFYGYTF